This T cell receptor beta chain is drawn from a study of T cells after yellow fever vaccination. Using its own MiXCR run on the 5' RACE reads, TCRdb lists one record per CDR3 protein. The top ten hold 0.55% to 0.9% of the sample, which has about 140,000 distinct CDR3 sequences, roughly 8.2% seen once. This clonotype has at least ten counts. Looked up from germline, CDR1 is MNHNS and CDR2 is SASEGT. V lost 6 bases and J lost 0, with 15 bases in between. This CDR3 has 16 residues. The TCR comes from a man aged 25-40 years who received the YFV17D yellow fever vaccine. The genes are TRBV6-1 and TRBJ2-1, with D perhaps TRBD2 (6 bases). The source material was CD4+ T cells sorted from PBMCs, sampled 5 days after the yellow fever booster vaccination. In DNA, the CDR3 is TGTGCCAGCAGGCTTAGCGGAGAGAGCTCCTACAATGAGCAGTTCTTC. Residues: CASRLSGESSYNEQFF.